The 27 T cell receptor beta chains below all came from one sample that was sequenced in a study of T-cell reconstitution after alpha-beta-depleted transplantation in children. Molecular barcoding with unique molecular identifiers was used for the TCRbeta library. Each CDR3 protein gets one entry after TCRdb re-called the PCR reads with MiXCR. The data show 210,000 or so distinct CDR3 sequences, 8% to 9.5% seen once. The source material was PBMCs from the stem cell graft donor, sampled from the stem cell graft. These receptors all stem from a human donor who donated a stem cell graft to a child with acute lymphoblastic leukemia.

The chain carries TRBV5-1 and TRBJ1-4; D remains unclear. V was cut by 4 bases and J by 0 bases, with 7 bases left in between. The CDR3 consists of 14 residues. The V gene's germline CDR1 is SGHRS and CDR2 YFSETQ. CDR3 residues: CASSQRTTNEKLFF. The DNA of the CDR3 is TGCGCCAGCAGCCAGAGAACAACTAATGAAAAACTGTTTTTT.

This clonotype came up many times. The chain combines TRBV2 with TRBJ2-1, with D possibly being TRBD1 (6 bases). The CDR3 contains 16 residues. V was pared by 6 bases and J by 6 bases, with 21 bases between. CDR1 SNHLY and CDR2 FYNNEI come from the germline V gene. CDR3 loop: CASRPQGLIQGNEQFF. CDR3 in DNA: TGTGCCAGCAGGCCCCAGGGGCTCATTCAAGGCAATGAGCAGTTCTTC. Full variable domain (missing parts from reference TRBV2 and TRBJ2-1): EPEVTQTPSHQVTQMGQEVILRCVPISNHLYFYWYRQILGQKVEFLVSFYNNEISEKSEIFDDQFSVERPDGSNFTLKIRSTKLEDSAMYFCASRPQGLIQGNEQFFGPGTRLTVL.

This clonotype was found many times. The V and J genes are TRBV20-1 and TRBJ2-1; 11 nucleotides align to TRBD2. The CDR3 extends over 14 amino acids. CDR1 and CDR2 (germline): DFQATT, SNEGSKA (reference sequence). Trimming at V came to 0 bases and at J to 7 bases, leaving 2 bases not matched to a gene. The CDR3 protein is CSARDPSGGNEQFF. CDR3 coding DNA: TGCAGTGCTAGAGACCCTAGCGGGGGGAATGAGCAGTTCTTC.

The rearrangement joins TRBV5-1 to TRBJ1-1, with TRBD1 matching 7 bases. The CDR3 runs to 15 residues. V dropped 4 bases and J dropped 3; count of bases not matched to a gene: 9. Looked up from germline, CDR1 is SGHRS and CDR2 is YFSETQ. The CDR3 sequence is CASSQQGPGDTEAFF. CDR3 in DNA: TGCGCCAGCAGCCAACAGGGGCCAGGGGACACTGAAGCTTTCTTT.

This clonotype was seen a handful of times. V usage is TRBV18 and J usage is TRBJ2-5; 10 nucleotides align to TRBD1. The CDR3 runs 15 residues. After removal of 3 bases from V and 3 bases from J, the junction contained 4 bases not matched to a gene. Per the germline V gene, CDR1 is KGHSH and CDR2 is LQKENI. As DNA, the CDR3 is TGTGCCAGCTCACCTCGCGGGACAGGGGAAGAGACCCAGTACTTC. Its protein is CASSPRGTGEETQYF.

This clonotype was counted between two and nine times. The chain uses TRBV5-1 and TRBJ2-2; the D gene is possibly TRBD1 (6 bases). The CDR3 has 17 residues. Germline CDR1 reads SGHRS; CDR2 reads YFSETQ. V was shortened by 0 bases and J by 0 bases, with 12 bases between the two germline ends. The CDR3 loop reads CASSLARGVSNTGELFF. The CDR3 bases are TGCGCCAGCAGCTTGGCCAGGGGAGTTTCGAACACCGGGGAGCTGTTTTTT. The variable domain in full, completed from reference TRBV5-1 and TRBJ2-2, reads KAGVTQTPRYLIKTRGQQVTLSCSPISGHRSVSWYQQTPGQGLQFLFEYFSETQRNKGNFPGRFSGRQFSNSRSEMNVSTLELGDSALYLCASSLARGVSNTGELFFGEGSRLTVL.

This clonotype is medium-sized. This chain connects TRBV7-2 to TRBJ2-1; perhaps D is TRBD1 or TRBD2 (5 bases each). The CDR3 covers 14 residues. V was clipped by 6 bases and J by 0 bases, with 9 bases between them. CDR1 is SGHTA, CDR2 FQGNSA, per germline. CDR3: CASRGTSSYNEQFF. CDR3 DNA sequence: TGTGCCAGCAGAGGGACCTCCTCCTACAATGAGCAGTTCTTC. Full variable domain (outside the CDR3, taken from reference TRBV7-2 and TRBJ2-1): GAGVSQSPSNKVTEKGKDVELRCDPISGHTALYWYRQSLGQGLEFLIYFQGNSAPDKSGLPSDRFSAERTGGSVSTLTIQRTQQEDSAVYLCASRGTSSYNEQFFGPGTRLTVL.

This clonotype was picked up many times. The rearrangement joins TRBV5-6 to TRBJ2-7; TRBD1 matches 7 bases. The germline V gene has CDR1 SGHDT and CDR2 YYEEEE. The CDR3 spans 14 residues. V was clipped by 0 bases and J by 0 bases; unmatched bases: 0. CDR3 nucleotide sequence: TGTGCCAGCAGCTTGGGGGACAGCTCCTACGAGCAGTACTTC. Translation gives CASSLGDSSYEQYF.

Only a few counts were recorded for this clonotype. The rearrangement joins TRBV5-1 to TRBJ1-1; 7 bases fit TRBD1. The V gene's germline CDR1 is SGHRS and CDR2 YFSETQ. V shed 4 bases, J shed 5 bases, and the junction held 8 bases outside the gene matches. The CDR3 totals 14 residues. In DNA, the CDR3 is TGCGCCAGCAGCGAGGGGGCCAGGAATACTGAAGCTTTCTTT. It codes for CASSEGARNTEAFF.

The chain couples TRBV29-1 to TRBJ1-1, with D possibly being TRBD1 (5 bases). This CDR3 spans 12 amino acids. In germline, CDR1 is SQVTM, CDR2 ANQGSEA. The V end lost 5 bases, the J end lost 5 bases, and 12 bases lay between the germline ends. The CDR3: CSVLQGGTEAFF. DNA for the CDR3: TGCAGCGTTCTCCAGGGTGGGACTGAAGCTTTCTTT.

This clonotype showed up just once. The rearrangement joins TRBV19 to TRBJ2-1, with D perhaps TRBD1 (6 bases). Trimming took 6 bases from V and 10 from J, leaving 13 bases between them. This CDR3 is 12 amino acids long. Germline lookup yields CDR1 LNHDA and CDR2 SQIVND (reference sequence). CDR3 amino acids: CASSPWGQEQFF. The DNA for the CDR3 is TGTGCCAGTAGCCCCTGGGGGCAGGAGCAGTTCTTC.

This clonotype was detected many times. The V call is TRBV27, the J call TRBJ2-2; TRBD1 agrees at 8 bases. From germline, CDR1 is MNHEY and CDR2 SMNVEV (reference sequence). V was clipped by 3 bases and J by 5 bases; unmatched bases: 11. The CDR3 loop spans 17 amino acids. Written as DNA, the CDR3 is TGTGCCAGCAGTTTCATAAAAACAGGGGGGTGGACCGGGGAGCTGTTTTTT. This gives the protein CASSFIKTGGWTGELFF.

The CDR3 region is CASSQELGNTIYF. CDR3 coding DNA: TGCGCCAGCAGCCAAGAGTTGGGAAACACCATATATTTT. The chain is built from TRBV4-3 and TRBJ1-3, with D unclear. CDR1 is LGHNA and CDR2 is YSLEER in the germline V gene. This CDR3 comprises 13 residues. Trimming cost V 0 bases and J 4 bases, with 4 bases left between them.

This clonotype appeared many times. The chain uses TRBV11-2 and TRBJ2-2; 7 bases are a match to TRBD2. Germline CDR1 is SGHAT and CDR2 is FQNNGV. This CDR3 has 15 amino acids. Trimming removed 6 bases from V and 4 bases from J; junction bases left unmatched: 8. CDR3 sequence (DNA): TGTGCCAGCAGACCTAGCGGAGGAGGCACCGGGGAGCTGTTTTTT. Its translation: CASRPSGGGTGELFF.

This clonotype appeared many times. This chain links TRBV5-6 with TRBJ1-2, with D possibly matching TRBD1 (5 bases). Germline V gene data show CDR1 as SGHDT and CDR2 as YYEEEE. V shed 2 bases and J shed 4 bases, with 9 bases lying between them. This CDR3 region has 13 residues. Written as DNA, the CDR3 is TGTGCCAGCAGCTTAACGAGGGGCTATGGCTACACCTTC. Translation gives CASSLTRGYGYTF.

This clonotype appeared many times. The chain links TRBV5-1 to TRBJ1-1; TRBD1 might be the D (6 bases). Germline CDR1 reads SGHRS; CDR2 reads YFSETQ. V was cut by 0 bases and J by 0 bases, with 12 bases left in between. There are 16 residues in the CDR3. The CDR3 bases are TGCGCCAGCAGCTTGGTCACAGGGATTATGAACACTGAAGCTTTCTTT. This sequence encodes CASSLVTGIMNTEAFF.

The sample holds many counts of this clonotype. This sequence joins TRBV4-2 and TRBJ1-4; D ambiguous. CDR1 LGHNA and CDR2 YNFKEQ come from the germline V gene. There are 16 residues in the CDR3. Between the trimmed V and J ends, which lost 1 base and 4 bases, there was a span of 13 bases. The CDR3 loop is CASSQGKTAVNEKLFF. The CDR3 coding sequence is TGTGCCAGCAGCCAAGGGAAGACCGCCGTTAATGAAAAACTGTTTTTT.

This clonotype was seen at least ten times. The rearrangement uses TRBV10-3 and TRBJ2-2, with 10 bases identical to TRBD2. This CDR3 contains 18 residues. The germline CDR1 and CDR2 sequences are ENHRY and SYGVKD. V was pared by 0 bases and J by 0 bases, with 4 bases of the junction left unmatched. The CDR3 spells CAISESFLAGANTGELFF. As DNA, the CDR3 is TGTGCCATCAGTGAGTCATTTCTAGCGGGGGCGAACACCGGGGAGCTGTTTTTT.

This chain joins TRBV12-3 or TRBV12-4 and TRBJ2-5; the D gene is possibly TRBD2 (6 bases). This CDR3 has 13 residues. The V end lost 8 bases, the J end lost 7 bases, and 17 bases lay between the germline ends. CDR3 nucleotide sequence: TGTGCCAGCCTGGTCGGGGGTTTCGGGACCCAGTACTTC. Protein product: CASLVGGFGTQYF.

The V and J genes are TRBV7-9 and TRBJ2-7; D possibly matches TRBD1 or TRBD2 (5 bases each). The germline V gene encodes CDR1 SEHNR and CDR2 FQNEAQ (reference sequence). The CDR3 length is 14 residues. V was cut by 5 bases and J by 2 bases, with 13 bases left in between. The CDR3 here is CASSHGALPYEQYF. The CDR3 bases are TGTGCCAGCAGCCACGGGGCTCTGCCCTACGAGCAGTACTTC.

The chain joins TRBV29-1 to TRBJ2-3, with 9 bases matching TRBD2. The CDR3 has 13 amino acids. CDR1 and CDR2 from the germline V gene are SQVTM and ANQGSEA. V gave up 7 bases and J gave up 5 bases; unmatched junction bases: 7. The DNA of the CDR3 is TGCAGCGATAGAGGACTAGCGCTAGATACGCAGTATTTT. The encoded protein is CSDRGLALDTQYF.

This clonotype has ten or more counts. CDR3: CSAFLPGHNEKLFF. In nucleotides, the CDR3 is TGCAGTGCTTTTTTGCCGGGCCACAATGAAAAACTGTTTTTT. V usage is TRBV20-1 and J usage is TRBJ1-4, with no clear D. Germline loops: CDR1 DFQATT, CDR2 SNEGSKA (reference sequence). Trimming pared 5 bases from V and 5 bases from J, leaving 15 bases between. The CDR3 totals 14 residues.

The chain is built from TRBV7-9 and TRBJ2-7, with 9 bases fitting TRBD1. The germline gives CDR1 SEHNR, CDR2 FQNEAQ (reference sequence). CDR3 length: 15 residues. The V and J ends lost 5 bases and 3 bases, in that order; junction bases with no gene match: 8. CDR3 coding DNA: TGTGCCAGCAGCCCTGGACAGGGGATGAACTACGAGCAGTACTTC. Amino acid sequence: CASSPGQGMNYEQYF.

This chain uses TRBV30 with TRBJ1-1, with a possible D match to TRBD1 (5 bases). The V end lost 3 bases, the J end lost 5 bases, and 13 bases lay between the germline ends. Per the germline V gene, CDR1 is GTSNPN and CDR2 is SVGIG (reference sequence). The CDR3 is 13 amino acids. CDR3 loop: CAWRKGWSTEAFF. The CDR3 bases are TGTGCCTGGAGGAAGGGGTGGTCGACTGAAGCTTTCTTT. Full variable domain (remainder filled in from reference TRBV30 and TRBJ1-1): SQTIHQWPATLVQPVGSPLSLECTVEGTSNPNLYWYRQAAGRGLQLLFYSVGIGQISSEVPQNLSASRPQDRQFILSSKKLLLSDSGFYLCAWRKGWSTEAFFGQGTRLTVV.

This clonotype has at least ten counts. The CDR3 DNA is TGCAGCATACCCAATGAGGGGAACACTGAAGCTTTCTTT. Amino acid sequence: CSIPNEGNTEAFF. The rearrangement uses TRBV29-1 and TRBJ1-1; D ambiguous. The length of the CDR3 is 13 residues. Germline-derived CDR1 and CDR2 are SQVTM and ANQGSEA. Between the trimmed V and J ends, which lost 8 bases and 1 base, there was a span of 14 bases.

The V and J genes are TRBV11-1 and TRBJ2-6; 9 bases are a match to TRBD1. The CDR3 runs 20 residues. The germline V gene encodes CDR1 SGHAT and CDR2 FQDESV (reference sequence). V lost 3 bases, J lost 2 bases, and 14 bases stayed unmatched. The CDR3 region has the DNA TGTGCCAGCAGCTTTCCTACAGGGGGCGCGCGGCCTGCTGGGGCCAACGTCCTGACTTTC. Encoded protein: CASSFPTGGARPAGANVLTF.

In its sample, this clonotype was seen many times. The genes are TRBV6-2 or TRBV6-3 and TRBJ2-7; tentative D call: TRBD1 (5 bases). CDR1 and CDR2 (germline): MNHEY, SVGEGT. The CDR3 is 13 residues long. V shed 4 bases and J shed 0 bases, with 7 bases lying between them. CDR3 in amino acids: CASSFQGSYEQYF. For the CDR3, the DNA is TGTGCCAGCAGTTTTCAGGGCTCCTACGAGCAGTACTTC.